This T cell receptor (beta chain) appears in the sequencing data of a study of regulatory T cells in long-lasting Graves disease. Study overall: In persistent Graves' disease, antithyroid drugs had been taken for over 5 years and TSH receptor antibodies stayed positive. Study-wide results and limits: Preferential use of TRBV28, TRBJ1-2 and TRBJ2-5 was seen in persistent disease. Persistent Graves' cases showed lower TCR diversity than newly diagnosed cases.

The CDR3 sequence is 13 residues long. Trimming stripped 6 bases from V and 3 bases from J, with 11 bases between. This clonotype was recorded many times. The antigen is undetermined. The sample's time point: persistent/refractory GD, antithyroid drugs over 5 years with positive TRAb. The TCR library was made from RNA extracted from PBMCs. Arm-PCR of CDR3 regions with iRepertoire HTBI primers generated TCR beta libraries. Each CDR3 protein is one row after TCRdb ran MiXCR on the multiplex PCR reads. The data show a few hundred thousand distinct CDR3 sequences, 20% to 25% seen once. V is TRBV12-3 or TRBV12-4 and J is TRBJ1-2; no firm D call. The source material was peripheral blood mononuclear cells (PBMCs), sampled when the disease was refractory, from a patient treated with antithyroid drugs. This clonotype originated in a female donor with Graves disease. For the CDR3, the DNA is TGTGCCAGCAGCCCTCGGAATTACTATGGCTACACCTTC. Protein product: CASSPRNYYGYTF.